This T cell receptor (beta chain) comes out of a study of CD8+CD57+ T cells in acquired aplastic anemia. Study as a whole: Sorted CD4+ and CD8+ cell DNA averaged approximately 3.2 ug. Whole-study findings and limits: Found in both controls and patients were around 31 CD8+ CDR3 sequences. With respect to CD8+ Simpson's diversity, patients and controls did not differ significantly.

Whoever was chosen for sequencing had shown CD8+CD57+ cell expansion by flow cytometry. The diagnosis in all patients was severe acquired aplastic anemia. Genomic DNA served as template for TCR beta VDJ and CDR3 profiling. TCRdb itself ran the reads through MiXCR, one entry per CDR3 protein. Here the sample spans fewer than 200,000 distinct CDR3 sequences, over 40% being singletons. This clonotype was counted ten times or more. Antigen: not known. The sequence was collected from a human donor with aplastic anemia. Sequencing was carried out using sorted CD4+, CD8+, or CD8+CD57+ T cells (not recorded which) from PBMCs.

CDR3 DNA sequence: TGCAGTGCTGGCAGCGGGGGACGGATCATCAATCAGCCCCAGCATTTT. This encodes CSAGSGGRIINQPQHF. The chain recombines TRBV20-1 with TRBJ1-5, with a possible D match to TRBD1 (5 bases). The CDR3 sequence is 16 residues long. Looked up from germline, CDR1 is DFQATT and CDR2 is SNEGSKA (reference sequence). The ends were cut back, 5 bases at V and 3 bases at J, with 20 bases in the middle.